A single sample gave rise to the 20 T cell receptor beta chains below, sequenced in a study of T cell repertoires in aging, cancer and after chemotherapy. Rearranged V-D-J TRB sequences were amplified with a mixed TRB-A/B primer pool. MiXCR, applied by TCRdb to the multiplex PCR reads, yields one record per CDR3 protein. The sample has over 10,000 distinct CDR3 sequences; approximately 24% are singletons. The template was genomic DNA from peripheral blood, not RNA. Sequences were obtained from blood. The receptors were gathered from a human donor in good health.

V is TRBV7-2 and J is TRBJ1-6; D is perhaps TRBD1 (6 bases). Trimming stripped 7 bases from V and 11 bases from J, with 21 bases between. The CDR3 spans 15 residues. Germline V gene sequence: CDR1 SGHTA, CDR2 FQGNSA. Written as DNA, the CDR3 is TGTGCCAGCATCAACCTAGGGAGGGGGGGCGCACCCCTCCACTTT. Translating it yields CASINLGRGGAPLHF.

This clonotype was counted between two and nine times. V is TRBV30 and J is TRBJ2-5; D call uncertain. Trimming took off 0 bases at V and 9 bases at J, with 11 bases between the two ends. The CDR3 length is 12 residues. CDR1 GTSNPN and CDR2 SVGIG come from the germline V gene (reference sequence). The CDR3 loop reads CAWSVDYPAQYF. DNA for the CDR3: TGTGCCTGGAGTGTGGATTATCCGGCCCAGTACTTC.

The J gene is TRBJ1-1, the V gene TRBV27, with a possible D match to TRBD1 (6 bases). The V and J ends lost 7 bases and 4 bases respectively, with 19 bases between them. CDR3 size: 15 residues. CDR1 and CDR2 (germline): MNHEY, SMNVEV (reference sequence). CDR3 sequence: CASNKIGGRGTEAFF. CDR3 bases: TGTGCCAGCAACAAAATCGGGGGCAGGGGCACTGAAGCTTTCTTT.

By its share, this clonotype is medium-sized. The CDR3 loop is CASSFGTIDGYTF. The CDR3, as DNA: TGTGCCAGCAGCTTCGGGACGATTGATGGCTACACCTTC. The chain is built from TRBV7-3 and TRBJ1-2, with D perhaps matching TRBD1 (5 bases). Trimming left V 3 bases short and J 6 bases short, with 11 bases between. This CDR3 is built from 13 residues. Germline-derived CDR1 and CDR2 are SGHTA and FQGTGA.

By share, this clonotype counts as medium-sized. V is TRBV6-2 or TRBV6-3 and J is TRBJ2-1; unclear D gene. CDR3 length: 11 residues. Deletions cut 4 bases from V and 5 bases from J, with 3 bases between. CDR1 and CDR2 from the germline V gene are MNHEY and SVGEGT. CDR3 protein: CASSFDNEQFF. The CDR3 nucleotides are TGTGCCAGCAGTTTTGACAATGAGCAGTTCTTC.

V is TRBV20-1 and J is TRBJ2-3; 9 positions agree with TRBD2. V lost 8 bases and J lost 5; bases outside the gene matches: 5. The germline gives CDR1 DFQATT, CDR2 SNEGSKA (reference sequence). The CDR3 length is 12 residues. CDR3 bases: TGCAGTATAGCGGGGGACTTAGATACGCAGTATTTT. As protein: CSIAGDLDTQYF.

Worth noting for this clonotype: A junction end diverges from the germline sequence, so it may reflect a read error. The V gene is TRBV18, the J gene TRBJ2-6; weak D call: TRBD1 (6 bases). The CDR3 is 14 residues long. The germline V gene encodes CDR1 KGHSH and CDR2 LQKENI. The CDR3 here is CASSPPGRTDLLPF. CDR3 sequence (DNA): TGTGCCAGCTCCCCACCGGGGCGGACAGATCTCTTGCCTTTC.

This sequence joins TRBV7-9 and TRBJ2-3; D possibly corresponds to TRBD1 (5 bases). V was clipped by 8 bases and J by 5 bases, with 20 bases between them. This CDR3 contains 15 residues. Germline V lookup: CDR1 SEHNR, CDR2 FQNEAQ (reference sequence). CDR3 nucleotide sequence: TGTGCCAGCGGCCCAAGGGGTGCACAAGGAGATACGCAGTATTTT. Translation: CASGPRGAQGDTQYF.

The chain joins TRBV11-2 to TRBJ1-1; D remains ambiguous. CDR1 is SGHAT, CDR2 FQNNGV, per germline. Trimming took 3 bases from V and 1 from J, leaving 6 bases between them. The CDR3 covers 13 residues. The CDR3 loop reads CASSFVGNTEAFF. CDR3 in DNA: TGTGCCAGCAGCTTCGTTGGGAACACTGAAGCTTTCTTT.

The rearrangement links TRBV11-2 to TRBJ2-1; D is unclear. The germline CDR1 and CDR2 sequences are SGHAT and FQNNGV. The CDR3 is made up of 11 amino acids. Trimming took off 7 bases at V and 4 bases at J, with 5 bases between the two ends. The CDR3 is CASTLYNEQFF. In DNA form, the CDR3 reads TGTGCCAGCACCCTTTACAATGAGCAGTTCTTC.

This chain links TRBV11-2 with TRBJ2-2, with 8 bases matching TRBD1. The CDR3 covers 17 residues. From germline, CDR1 is SGHAT and CDR2 FQNNGV. J was trimmed by 7 bases and V by 1 base; bases with no gene match: 11. The CDR3 is CASSLGLTGGRSGELFF. CDR3 DNA sequence: TGTGCCAGCAGCTTAGGTCTCACAGGGGGACGCAGCGGGGAGCTGTTTTTT.

The rearrangement uses TRBV7-2 and TRBJ2-5; 8 bases are shared with TRBD2. The CDR3 runs to 14 residues. J lost 1 base, V lost 5 bases, and 3 bases had no gene match. Germline CDR1 reads SGHTA; CDR2 reads FQGNSA. The CDR3 sequence: CASSKAGVQETQYF. DNA of the CDR3: TGTGCCAGCAGCAAAGCGGGAGTCCAAGAGACCCAGTACTTC.

This clonotype was counted only a few times. The chain has TRBV20-1 and TRBJ2-1, with D perhaps matching TRBD1 (6 bases). CDR1 is DFQATT and CDR2 is SNEGSKA in the germline V gene (reference sequence). The CDR3 spans 14 residues. Trimming shortened V by 6 bases and J by 3 bases, and 15 bases separated the two germline ends. The CDR3 nucleotides are TGCAGTGCCAGAATGGGGGCCCTCTACAATGAGCAGTTCTTC. Its translation is CSARMGALYNEQFF.

This clonotype ranks as medium-sized. The chain combines TRBV24-1 with TRBJ1-2; D is unresolved. CDR3 length: 11 residues. Trimming cost V 5 bases and J 6 bases, with 6 bases left between them. Germline CDR1 KGHDR, CDR2 SFDVKD. CDR3 in amino acids: CATSGYDGYTF. For the CDR3, the DNA is TGTGCCACCAGTGGCTATGATGGCTACACCTTC.

By proportion, this clonotype is medium-sized. V gene TRBV29-1 combines with J gene TRBJ1-2; the D is unclear. This CDR3 comprises 13 residues. Trimming removed 3 bases from V and 1 base from J, with 9 bases in between. Per the germline V gene, CDR1 is SQVTM and CDR2 is ANQGSEA. CDR3 bases: TGCAGCGTTGACCTTGGTGATAACTATGGCTACACCTTC. Translation: CSVDLGDNYGYTF.

Regarding this clonotype: One base away lies a much larger clone, so this may be a sequencing read error. V and J are TRBV7-9 and TRBJ2-7; 8 bases fit TRBD1. This CDR3 comprises 15 residues. The germline gives CDR1 SEHNR, CDR2 FQNEAQ (reference sequence). V shed 6 bases, J shed 2 bases, and the junction held 9 bases outside the gene matches. CDR3 region: CASSRHRTGTYEQYF. CDR3 sequence (DNA): TGTGCCAGCAGTAGACATCGGACAGGGACCTACGAGCAGTACTTC.

This clonotype has just a few counts. The V gene is TRBV6-5, the J gene TRBJ1-3, with 11 bases that match TRBD1. Germline values: CDR1 MNHEY, CDR2 SVGAGI. V lost 5 bases, J lost 0 bases, and 12 bases stayed unmatched. CDR3 size: 19 residues. CDR3 nucleotide sequence: TGTGCCAGCAGTACCGCCGGGACAGGGGGTTCTACCTCTGGAAACACCATATATTTT. This gives the protein CASSTAGTGGSTSGNTIYF.

This clonotype appeared a single time. The V and J genes are TRBV12-3 or TRBV12-4 and TRBJ2-2; 7 nucleotides match TRBD1. V was clipped by 6 bases and J by 0 bases; unmatched bases: 7. This CDR3 region has 16 residues. The CDR3 nucleotides are TGTGCCAGCAGCCTCATTGACAGGGCGAACACCGGGGAGCTGTTTTTT. Its translation: CASSLIDRANTGELFF.

Relative to its sample, this clonotype is medium-sized (0.01 to 0.1%). V is TRBV5-5 and J is TRBJ1-2; 10 bases fit TRBD1. The CDR3 length is 15 residues. In germline, CDR1 is SGHKS, CDR2 YYEKEE (reference sequence). Trimming took 5 bases from V and 3 from J; bases not matched to a gene: 7. Here the CDR3 reads CASRPGTGVDYGYTF. The DNA of the CDR3 is TGTGCCAGCAGACCCGGGACAGGGGTGGACTATGGCTACACCTTC.

The chain combines TRBV5-4 with TRBJ2-3; TRBD1 is a possible D gene (6 bases). V gave up 4 bases and J gave up 0 bases, with 9 bases separating them. Germline V CDR1 and CDR2: SGHNT, YYREEE (reference sequence). The length of the CDR3 is 14 residues. The CDR3 is CASSRDTSTDTQYF. Written as DNA, the CDR3 is TGTGCCAGCAGCAGGGACACCAGCACAGATACGCAGTATTTT.